The 4 T cell receptor beta chains reported below all come from one sample, sequenced in a study of siplizumab effects on memory and regulatory T cells. Data came from immunoSEQ multiplex PCR; TCRdb stores just in-frame clones and leaves some out. The table lists about 55,000 clones, nearly 98% of them singletons. Sequenced sample: naive CD4+ T cells sorted from blood. Receptor source: a human donor in good health.

The chain is built from TRBV19 and TRBJ2-4, with 9 positions matching TRBD1. Trimming at V came to 5 bases and at J to 1 base, leaving 6 bases not matched to a gene. The CDR3 has 16 amino acids. The germline V gene encodes CDR1 LNHDA and CDR2 SQIVND (reference sequence). CDR3 region: CASSGRQGVAKNIQYF. The DNA of the CDR3 is TGTGCCAGTAGTGGGAGACAGGGGGTCGCCAAAAACATTCAGTACTTC. Drawing the rest from reference TRBV19 and TRBJ2-4, the complete variable domain is DGGITQSPKYLFRKEGQNVTLSCEQNLNHDAMYWYRQDPGQGLRLIYYSQIVNDFQKGDIAEGYSVSREKKESFPLTVTSAQKNPTAFYLCASSGRQGVAKNIQYFGAGTRLSVL.

The gene calls are TRBV7-8 and TRBJ2-7, with a weak D call TRBD1 (6 bases). V gave up 0 bases and J gave up 0 bases, with 9 bases separating them. This CDR3 spans 15 amino acids. CDR1 SGHVS and CDR2 FQNEAQ come from the germline V gene. The CDR3 sequence is CASSLAGTHSYEQYF. Written as DNA, the CDR3 is TGTGCCAGCAGCTTAGCCGGGACACACTCCTACGAGCAGTACTTC.

The CDR3 DNA sequence: TGTGCCATCAGTCCTGCTAGCGGACCCACAGATACGCAGTATTTT. This encodes CAISPASGPTDTQYF. This chain uses TRBV10-3 with TRBJ2-3; 7 nucleotides line up with TRBD2. V lost 5 bases and J lost 2; bases outside the gene matches: 7. The CDR3 is 15 amino acids. Germline V gene lookup returns CDR1 ENHRY and CDR2 SYGVKD.

The CDR3 region is CASSPGQGKTNYGYTF. In nucleotides, the CDR3 is TGTGCCAGCAGTCCTGGACAGGGAAAAACTAACTATGGCTACACCTTC. This chain connects TRBV5-5 to TRBJ1-2, with 8 nucleotides matching TRBD1. V was clipped by 5 bases and J by 0 bases; unmatched bases: 9. The CDR3 spans 16 residues. Germline CDR1 SGHKS, CDR2 YYEKEE (reference sequence).